Listed below are T cell receptor beta chains from one sample, sequenced in a study of T cell responses to AZD1222 COVID-19 vaccine. Profiling relied on immunoSEQ multiplex PCR, and the TCRdb table lists in-frame clones only, not all of them. The data contain roughly 100,000 clones, roughly 80% of them singletons. This material consisted of peripheral blood, taken on day 0 of AZD1222 vaccination. Every receptor here comes from an adult in good health. CDR3s include the opening cysteine and the closing phenylalanine or tryptophan. The order of the fields is D gene, clone size, V gene, J gene, CDR3 DNA, CDR3 protein. The D gene is left open where the match is weak. The size entry is marked missing in some rows and otherwise reads once, few, many or a size class.

D: NA
size: NA
V: TRBV5-6
J: TRBJ1-2
DNA: TGTGCCAGCAGCTTGGTGGGCAGGCCAAACTATGGCTACACCTTC
CDR3: CASSLVGRPNYGYTF

D: NA
size: NA
V: TRBV29-1
J: TRBJ1-5
DNA: TGCAGCGCCAAGGACGGTTCGCAGCCCCAGCATTTT
CDR3: CSAKDGSQPQHF

D: NA
size: NA
V: TRBV6-2/TRBV6-3
J: TRBJ2-1
DNA: TGTGCCAGCAGTTACTCCAATCAACAGCATGAGCAGTTCTTC
CDR3: CASSYSNQQHEQFF

D: NA
size: NA
V: TRBV30
J: TRBJ1-6
DNA: TGTGCCGGAAGACGGACGGTCTCCTATAATTCACCCCTCCACTTT
CDR3: CAGRRTVSYNSPLHF

D: NA
size: NA
V: TRBV20-1
J: TRBJ2-2
DNA: TGCAGTGCTAGTGACACAGCCTTCGCGAACACCGGGGAGCTGTTTTTT
CDR3: CSASDTAFANTGELFF

D: NA
size: NA
V: TRBV2
J: TRBJ2-7
DNA: TGTGCCAGCAGTGTATCTACAGGAGAGTCCTACGAGCAGTACTTC
CDR3: CASSVSTGESYEQYF

D: NA
size: NA
V: TRBV7-9
J: TRBJ2-7
DNA: TGTGCCAGCAGCTTAGGTAGCCAGTTCTACGAGCAGTACTTC
CDR3: CASSLGSQFYEQYF

D: TRBD1
size: once
V: TRBV29-1
J: TRBJ2-5
DNA: TGCAGCGCCGCCCCGACAGGGGTAGGAGAGACCCAGTACTTC
CDR3: CSAAPTGVGETQYF

D: NA
size: once
V: TRBV18
J: TRBJ1-5
DNA: TGTGCCAGCTCAGGAGGAGGGGTGGACCAGCCCCAGCATTTT
CDR3: CASSGGGVDQPQHF

D: TRBD2
size: NA
V: TRBV29-1
J: TRBJ2-3
DNA: TGCAGCGATGGACTAGCGGGGGGTTTTACGCAGTATTTT
CDR3: CSDGLAGGFTQYF

D: NA
size: NA
V: TRBV6-2/TRBV6-3
J: TRBJ1-2
DNA: TGTGCCAGCAGTTACATTTTCGGAACCCGGAGGGATGGCTACACCTTC
CDR3: CASSYIFGTRRDGYTF

D: NA
size: NA
V: TRBV7-2
J: TRBJ1-2
DNA: TGTGCCAGCAGCTATAACAGCGGTAACTATGGCTACACCTTC
CDR3: CASSYNSGNYGYTF

D: NA
size: NA
V: TRBV5-6
J: TRBJ2-7
DNA: TGTGCCAGCAGCTTGCCTACAACGATCCACGAGCAGTACTTC
CDR3: CASSLPTTIHEQYF

D: TRBD1
size: NA
V: TRBV6-5
J: TRBJ1-5
DNA: TGTGCCAGCAGGGACAGGGGAAGGGGTCAGCCCCAGCATTTT
CDR3: CASRDRGRGQPQHF

D: NA
size: NA
V: TRBV5-6
J: TRBJ2-6
DNA: TGTGCCAGCAGCCTTCCGGCTCCTGGGGCCAACGTCCTGACTTTC
CDR3: CASSLPAPGANVLTF

D: NA
size: NA
V: TRBV7-2
J: TRBJ1-4
DNA: TGTGCCAGCAGCTTGGGGAGTTCACTCATCGAAAAACTGTTTTTT
CDR3: CASSLGSSLIEKLFF

D: TRBD1
size: NA
V: TRBV7-6
J: TRBJ1-5
DNA: TGTGCCAGCAGTGCCGGGACAGGGGGGAATCAGCCCCAGCATTTT
CDR3: CASSAGTGGNQPQHF

D: NA
size: NA
V: TRBV27
J: TRBJ2-3
DNA: TGTGCCAGCAGTATAAGGACCACCGGGGGCACAGATACGCAGTATTTT
CDR3: CASSIRTTGGTDTQYF

D: NA
size: NA
V: TRBV11-2
J: TRBJ2-7
DNA: TGTGCCAGCAGGAGAACAGGAGAGCAGTACTTC
CDR3: CASRRTGEQYF

D: TRBD1
size: NA
V: TRBV19
J: TRBJ2-1
DNA: TGTGCCAGTAGTAAAGGCGGGGACAGGGAATACAATGAGCAGTTCTTC
CDR3: CASSKGGDREYNEQFF

D: NA
size: once
V: TRBV5-6
J: TRBJ2-4
DNA: TGTGCCAGCAGCTTGGAGGGTACGGTCATTCAGTACTTC
CDR3: CASSLEGTVIQYF

D: TRBD1
size: NA
V: TRBV6-5
J: TRBJ1-2
DNA: TGTGCCAGCAGTTTCGTTTCCCCGGACAGGGACTATGGCTACACCTTC
CDR3: CASSFVSPDRDYGYTF

D: NA
size: NA
V: TRBV7-9
J: TRBJ1-1
DNA: TGTGCCAGCAGCGCCGGGACTGTAGAAGCTTTCTTT
CDR3: CASSAGTVEAFF

D: TRBD2
size: NA
V: TRBV7-8
J: TRBJ2-2
DNA: TGTGCCAGCAGCCGTGGGCAAGCGGGGGGGCGCACCGGGGAGCTGTTTTTT
CDR3: CASSRGQAGGRTGELFF

D: NA
size: NA
V: TRBV18
J: TRBJ2-1
DNA: TGTGCCAGCTCACCACGGGGGGGGCGAAACAATGAGCAGTTCTTC
CDR3: CASSPRGGRNNEQFF

D: NA
size: NA
V: TRBV7-2
J: TRBJ1-5
DNA: TGTGCCAGCAGCCTCTGGGGGGTGTCTAATCAGCCCCAGCATTTT
CDR3: CASSLWGVSNQPQHF

D: NA
size: NA
V: TRBV6-5
J: TRBJ1-5
DNA: TGTGCCAGCAGTTCGATGAACAATCAGCCCCAGCATTTT
CDR3: CASSSMNNQPQHF

D: NA
size: NA
V: TRBV2
J: TRBJ2-1
DNA: TGTGCCAGCAGTGAAGGACGCGGGCGGGGATACAATGAGCAGTTCTTC
CDR3: CASSEGRGRGYNEQFF

D: NA
size: NA
V: TRBV30
J: TRBJ1-1
DNA: TGTGCCTGGAGTGACGGAAACACTGAAGCTTTCTTT
CDR3: CAWSDGNTEAFF

D: TRBD1
size: NA
V: TRBV9
J: TRBJ1-2
DNA: TGTGCCAGCAGCGTAGCACCGGGACAGGGTGCGGGCTACACCTTC
CDR3: CASSVAPGQGAGYTF

D: NA
size: NA
V: TRBV12-3/TRBV12-4
J: TRBJ1-2
DNA: TGTGCCAGCAGTTTGATGCTCGACAGTGGCTACACCTTC
CDR3: CASSLMLDSGYTF

D: NA
size: NA
V: TRBV11-3
J: TRBJ2-3
DNA: TGTGCCAGCAGCTTAGAGTGGGGGGGCCTTCATACGCAGTATTTT
CDR3: CASSLEWGGLHTQYF

D: TRBD1
size: NA
V: TRBV7-8
J: TRBJ2-7
DNA: TGTGCCAGCAGCTTATTGGGGACAGGGGGCTACGAGCAGTACTTC
CDR3: CASSLLGTGGYEQYF

D: NA
size: NA
V: TRBV19
J: TRBJ2-2
DNA: TGTGCCAGTAGTGCGATCCCCGCACGGCAGACAGAGGGTCGGGAGCTGTTTTTT
CDR3: CASSAIPARQTEGRELFF

D: NA
size: NA
V: TRBV10-3
J: TRBJ2-3
DNA: TGTGCCATCAGCCAGGGGAGAGGGGGCACAGATACGCAGTATTTT
CDR3: CAISQGRGGTDTQYF

D: NA
size: few
V: TRBV20-1
J: TRBJ2-1
DNA: TGCAGTGCTAGTTCTAGAGTAAATGAGCAGTTCTTC
CDR3: CSASSRVNEQFF

D: NA
size: NA
V: TRBV5-3
J: TRBJ1-3
DNA: TGTGCCTGTTGGGTGACAGAGGCTCAGGGAAACACCATATATTTT
CDR3: CACWVTEAQGNTIYF

D: NA
size: NA
V: TRBV3-1/TRBV3-2
J: TRBJ1-4
DNA: TGTGCCAGCAGCCAAGCGTCCTATGAAAAACTGTTTTTT
CDR3: CASSQASYEKLFF

D: TRBD1
size: NA
V: TRBV5-4
J: TRBJ2-1
DNA: TGTGCCAGCAGCTTGCGGGACAGATTCTACAATGAGCAGTTCTTC
CDR3: CASSLRDRFYNEQFF

D: NA
size: NA
V: TRBV4-1
J: TRBJ1-3
DNA: TGCGCCAGCAGCCAAGTGGTTCTGCGAAACACCATATATTTT
CDR3: CASSQVVLRNTIYF

D: TRBD1
size: NA
V: TRBV5-5
J: TRBJ1-2
DNA: TGTGCCAGCAGCGAAGAACAGGGGAGTAATGGCTACACCTTC
CDR3: CASSEEQGSNGYTF

D: NA
size: NA
V: TRBV5-1
J: TRBJ1-4
DNA: TGCGCCAGCAGCTTGGCCATTGCAACTAATGAAAAACTGTTTTTT
CDR3: CASSLAIATNEKLFF